The text below deals with one T cell receptor (beta chain). Its target is unknown. Using immunoSEQ multiplex PCR, the repertoire was profiled, and TCRdb retains in-frame clones only, with some absent. The top ten clones hold roughly 5.7% of a sample with a few hundred thousand clones, roughly 92% of them seen once. The sample belongs to a study of brain T cells in children with intractable seizures. Study results and limitations: HCMV serostatus was not known, and viral specificity came from CDR3 similarity only.

The time point here: blood from clinic visit 5 months post-surgery; TSC patient then seizure free. Surgery cases with the highest brain T cell transcript signatures were chosen for sequencing. Before surgery, patients took at least one anti-epileptic drug. The source material was peripheral blood, sampled 5 to 6 months after surgery. The receptor's source is a boy under two years old with tuberous sclerosis and intractable seizures.

CDR3 sequence: CASSSHGQGNEKLFF. The CDR3, as DNA: TGTGCCAGCAGCTCCCACGGACAGGGAAATGAAAAACTGTTTTTT. This sequence joins TRBV11-2 and TRBJ1-4; 8 bases map to TRBD1. The germline gives CDR1 SGHAT, CDR2 FQNNGV. The CDR3 consists of 15 residues. The V and J ends lost 4 bases and 5 bases, in that order; junction bases with no gene match: 6.